Below are 22 T cell receptor beta chains sequenced from a single sample in a study of control samples from healthy donors and cancer patients. Libraries were prepared by immunoSEQ multiplex PCR; TCRdb keeps only in-frame clonotypes and omits some of them. There are 200,000 to 250,000 clones in the sample; about 93% occur only once, and roughly 1.6% lies in the top ten. Sequencing was performed on blood. The receptors were sampled from a middle-aged man in good health.

The chain is built from TRBV5-4 and TRBJ1-6, with D maybe TRBD1 (5 bases). V was pared by 0 bases and J by 5 bases, with 9 bases between. The CDR3 is 15 residues long. Germline CDR1 and CDR2: SGHNT and YYREEE (reference sequence). The CDR3 DNA is TGTGCCAGCAGCTTGGTGGGACTAGATAATTCACCCCTCCACTTT. Residues: CASSLVGLDNSPLHF.

The J gene is TRBJ1-1, the V gene TRBV11-2; 7 bases match TRBD1. CDR3 length: 17 amino acids. Germline CDR1 is SGHAT and CDR2 is FQNNGV. V trimming: 8 bases; J trimming: 0 bases; junction bases outside the gene matches: 15. The CDR3 sequence: CASELPRGTTMNTEAFF. The CDR3 DNA follows: TGTGCCAGCGAGCTTCCCAGGGGGACCACCATGAACACTGAAGCTTTCTTT.

The chain recombines TRBV7-2 with TRBJ2-3, with D hard to call. Per the germline V gene, CDR1 is SGHTA and CDR2 is FQGNSA. The CDR3 has 13 residues. Trimming shortened V by 3 bases and J by 7 bases, and 11 bases separated the two germline ends. The CDR3, as DNA: TGTGCCAGCAGCTTGTTCCGGTTGAATACGCAGTATTTT. It encodes CASSLFRLNTQYF.

The CDR3: CASSQSSRTEQYF. As DNA, the CDR3 is TGCGCCAGCAGTCAATCGTCCAGGACCGAGCAGTACTTC. The chain couples TRBV23-1 to TRBJ2-7, with D unresolved. TRBV23-1 is classed as an ORF, of uncertain function. Trimming removed 0 bases from V and 6 bases from J, with 9 bases in between. CDR3 size: 13 residues.

V gene TRBV18 combines with J gene TRBJ1-2; D is perhaps TRBD1 (5 bases). Germline V gene data show CDR1 as KGHSH and CDR2 as LQKENI. V lost 6 bases and J lost 4, with 15 bases in between. CDR3 length: 14 residues. In DNA, the CDR3 is TGTGCCAGCTCCCCCGGGAGGGGAGCCTATGGCTACACCTTC. It encodes CASSPGRGAYGYTF.

The rearrangement uses TRBV9 and TRBJ2-5; 7 bases map to TRBD1. CDR3 size: 14 residues. Germline V gives CDR1 SGDLS, CDR2 YYNGEE. Trimming removed 4 bases from V and 4 bases from J; junction bases left unmatched: 7. The CDR3 here is CASSTTGSRETQYF. The DNA for the CDR3 is TGTGCCAGCAGCACGACAGGGTCCCGAGAGACCCAGTACTTC.

The chain has TRBV7-2 and TRBJ1-1; unclear D gene. This CDR3 contains 14 residues. Deletions cut 0 bases from V and 1 base from J, with 6 bases between. The germline CDR1 and CDR2 sequences are SGHTA and FQGNSA. The CDR3 DNA is TGTGCCAGCAGCTTAGCGGGGAGGAACACTGAAGCTTTCTTT. Its protein product is CASSLAGRNTEAFF.

The chain combines TRBV6-6 with TRBJ1-2, with 9 positions matching TRBD1. Germline trimming cut 4 bases from V and 6 bases from J; bases unmatched to any gene: 6. Germline V gene data show CDR1 as MNHNY and CDR2 as SVGAGI (reference sequence). The CDR3 has 14 amino acids. For the CDR3, the DNA is TGTGCCAGCAGTTCCCGGGACAGGGACCATGGCTACACCTTC. Amino acids: CASSSRDRDHGYTF.

The V call is TRBV7-9, the J call TRBJ1-1; 7 bases are shared with TRBD1. J was trimmed by 1 base and V by 5 bases; bases with no gene match: 16. The CDR3 sequence is 18 residues long. Germline V CDR1 and CDR2: SEHNR, FQNEAQ (reference sequence). The CDR3 sequence is CASSPRQGSPGGNTEAFF. DNA of the CDR3: TGTGCCAGCAGCCCCCGACAGGGCTCTCCTGGGGGGAACACTGAAGCTTTCTTT.

The chain recombines TRBV7-2 with TRBJ2-1; no definite D call. The length of the CDR3 is 14 residues. V was cut by 1 base and J by 2 bases, with 6 bases left in between. Germline V gene sequence: CDR1 SGHTA, CDR2 FQGNSA. The CDR3 here is CASSLGNAYNEQFF. The CDR3 region has the DNA TGTGCCAGCAGCTTAGGGAACGCCTACAATGAGCAGTTCTTC.

The DNA of the CDR3 is TGTGCCAGCAGCGTAGAATCCGGTATTAGCTCCTATAATTCACCCCTCCACTTT. Protein: CASSVESGISSYNSPLHF. The chain couples TRBV9 to TRBJ1-6; D gene ambiguous. The germline V gene encodes CDR1 SGDLS and CDR2 YYNGEE. Trimming stripped 0 bases from V and 0 bases from J, with 13 bases between. There are 18 residues in the CDR3.

This clone showed up just a few times. V gene TRBV30 combines with J gene TRBJ1-4, with D possibly matching TRBD1 (6 bases). V was trimmed by 3 bases and J by 0 bases, leaving 14 bases between them. In germline, CDR1 is GTSNPN, CDR2 SVGIG (reference sequence). The CDR3 length is 16 residues. The CDR3 sequence is CAWSPPGHTTNEKLFF. CDR3 coding DNA: TGTGCCTGGAGCCCCCCGGGACACACAACTAATGAAAAACTGTTTTTT.

V is TRBV4-2 and J is TRBJ1-4; D is possibly TRBD1 (5 bases). V was shortened by 1 base and J by 3 bases, with 18 bases between the two germline ends. CDR1 and CDR2 (germline): LGHNA, YNFKEQ. This CDR3 contains 18 residues. DNA of the CDR3: TGTGCCAGCAGCCAAGTGGGGCAGGCGGCTTCGGCTAATGAAAAACTGTTTTTT. It codes for CASSQVGQAASANEKLFF.

The chain couples TRBV11-2 to TRBJ1-1; TRBD1 matches at 8 bases. The CDR3 is made up of 14 amino acids. V was clipped by 5 bases and J by 4 bases; unmatched bases: 6. Germline V lookup: CDR1 SGHAT, CDR2 FQNNGV. In DNA, the CDR3 is TGTGCCAGCAGCACCCGGGACAGGAGCACTGAAGCTTTCTTT. This translates into CASSTRDRSTEAFF.

The chain carries TRBV27 and TRBJ2-3, with D possibly TRBD2 on 6 matching bases. CDR1 is MNHEY, CDR2 SMNVEV, per germline (reference sequence). This CDR3 region has 18 residues. The V end was cut by 6 bases, the J end by 1 base, with 23 bases between. CDR3 residues: CASSPTGSTRRGTDTQYF. In DNA form, the CDR3 reads TGTGCCAGCAGCCCTACCGGGAGCACGCGGCGGGGCACAGATACGCAGTATTTT.

The J gene is TRBJ1-3, the V gene TRBV30, with 12 bases matching TRBD1. The length of the CDR3 is 17 residues. The trim removed 5 bases at V and 6 bases at J, leaving 14 bases unmatched. The V gene's germline CDR1 is GTSNPN and CDR2 SVGIG (reference sequence). The CDR3 DNA is TGTGCCTGGGAGCCCGGGACAGGGGGCGTGGGAACAAACACCATATATTTT. Translation gives CAWEPGTGGVGTNTIYF.

The chain recombines TRBV9 with TRBJ1-6; D may be TRBD1 (5 bases). Per germline, CDR1 SGDLS and CDR2 YYNGEE. Trimming took off 3 bases at V and 7 bases at J, with 17 bases between the two ends. This CDR3 contains 16 residues. CDR3 sequence: CASSGDSWVRNSPLHF. CDR3 coding DNA: TGTGCCAGCAGCGGAGACAGCTGGGTCCGGAATTCACCCCTCCACTTT.

CDR3 amino acids: CASSYSVNTEAFF. The DNA of the CDR3 is TGTGCCAGCAGTTACTCGGTCAACACTGAAGCTTTCTTT. The genes are TRBV6-2 or TRBV6-3 and TRBJ1-1; D call uncertain. CDR1 is MNHEY, CDR2 SVGEGT, per germline. Trimming took off 0 bases at V and 2 bases at J, with 4 bases between the two ends. There are 13 residues in the CDR3.

The rearrangement links TRBV6-1 to TRBJ2-7; the D is unclear. Trimming removed 2 bases at V and 2 bases at J, with 7 bases between. Per germline, CDR1 MNHNS and CDR2 SASEGT. The CDR3 sequence is 13 residues long. This CDR3 reads CASSELTAYEQYF. CDR3 sequence (DNA): TGTGCCAGCAGTGAACTAACAGCCTACGAGCAGTACTTC.

V gene TRBV5-8 combines with J gene TRBJ1-4; 8 bases match TRBD1. The CDR3 is 18 residues long. J lost 0 bases, V lost 2 bases, and 9 bases had no gene match. Germline V CDR1 and CDR2: SGHTS, YDEGEE. This chain's CDR3 is CASSLGGQGLATNEKLFF. The CDR3 nucleotides are TGTGCCAGCAGCTTAGGTGGACAGGGCCTTGCAACTAATGAAAAACTGTTTTTT. The entire variable domain, with the rest obtained from reference TRBV5-8 and TRBJ1-4, is as follows: EAGVTQSPTHLIKTRGQQATLRCSPISGHTSVYWYQQALGLGLQFLLWYDEGEERNRGNFPPRFSGRQFPNYSSELNVNALELEDSALYLCASSLGGQGLATNEKLFFGSGTQLSVL.

This chain links TRBV7-9 with TRBJ1-2; D call uncertain. CDR1 and CDR2 from the germline V gene are SEHNR and FQNEAQ (reference sequence). The V end was cut by 4 bases, the J end by 1 base, with 13 bases between. The CDR3 loop spans 15 amino acids. For the CDR3, the DNA is TGTGCCAGCAGCTCAGCAGGCCCCCTTAACTATGGCTACACCTTC. Its protein product is CASSSAGPLNYGYTF.

V is TRBV25-1 and J is TRBJ1-2; D is unclear. V lost 1 base, J lost 5 bases, and 11 bases lay in between. The germline CDR1 and CDR2 sequences are MGHDK and SYGVNS. The CDR3 runs 14 residues. CDR3 protein: CASSELDRVYGYTF. Here the CDR3 DNA reads TGTGCCAGCAGTGAATTGGATAGGGTGTATGGCTACACCTTC.